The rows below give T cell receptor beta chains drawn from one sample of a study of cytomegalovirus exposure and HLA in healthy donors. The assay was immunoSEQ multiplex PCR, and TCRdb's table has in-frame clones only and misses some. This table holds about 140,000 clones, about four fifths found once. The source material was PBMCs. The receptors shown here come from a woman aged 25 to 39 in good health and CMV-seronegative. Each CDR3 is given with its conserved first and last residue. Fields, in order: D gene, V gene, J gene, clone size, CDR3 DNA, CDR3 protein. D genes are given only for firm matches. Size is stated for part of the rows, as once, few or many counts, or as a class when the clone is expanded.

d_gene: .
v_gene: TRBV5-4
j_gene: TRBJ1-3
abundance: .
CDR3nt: TGTGCCAGCAGCTTGGCGCAGTCTGGAAACACCATATATTTT
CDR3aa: CASSLAQSGNTIYF

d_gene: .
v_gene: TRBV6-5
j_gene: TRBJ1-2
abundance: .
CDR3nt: TGTGCCAGCAGTTACAACAGGGACGCTAACTATGGCTACACCTTC
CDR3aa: CASSYNRDANYGYTF

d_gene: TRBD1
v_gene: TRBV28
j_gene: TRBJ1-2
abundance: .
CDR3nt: TGTGCCAGCAGTACATCGAAGGGGGCGAGTGGCTACACCTTC
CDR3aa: CASSTSKGASGYTF

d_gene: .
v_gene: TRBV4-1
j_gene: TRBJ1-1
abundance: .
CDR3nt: TGCGCCAGCAGCCAAGTATCAGGGTACACTGAAGCTTTCTTT
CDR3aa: CASSQVSGYTEAFF

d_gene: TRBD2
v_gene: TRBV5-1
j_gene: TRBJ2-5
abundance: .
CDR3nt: TGCGCCAGCACTCGCGGGGGAGAAGAGACCCAGTACTTC
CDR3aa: CASTRGGEETQYF

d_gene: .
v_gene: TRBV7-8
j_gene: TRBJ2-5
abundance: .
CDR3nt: TGTGCCAGCAGCTCCTCCCAGGGGAGAGGAGAGACCCAGTACTTC
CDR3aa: CASSSSQGRGETQYF

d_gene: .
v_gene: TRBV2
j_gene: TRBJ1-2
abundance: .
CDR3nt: TGTGCCAGCAGTTTTAAGGCAGGCCTCTATGGCTACACCTTC
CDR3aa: CASSFKAGLYGYTF

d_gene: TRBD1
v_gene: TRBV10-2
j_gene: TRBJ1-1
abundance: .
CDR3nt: TGCGCCAGCAGCGGACAGGGCCTGGGGGGCACTGAAGCTTTCTTT
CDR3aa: CASSGQGLGGTEAFF

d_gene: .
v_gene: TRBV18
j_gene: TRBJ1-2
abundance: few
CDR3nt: TGTGCCAGCTCACCAAGGCATCAGGGGCGGACTTTCCCTTTGGGCTACACCTTC
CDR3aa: CASSPRHQGRTFPLGYTF

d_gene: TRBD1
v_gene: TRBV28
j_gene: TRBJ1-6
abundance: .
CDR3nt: TGTGCCAGCAGTTCGAACAGGGGGCGGTTTTCACCCCTCCACTTT
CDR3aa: CASSSNRGRFSPLHF

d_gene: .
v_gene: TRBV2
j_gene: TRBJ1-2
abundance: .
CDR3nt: TGTGCCAGGGAACGAGGTTTCCCCCACGGTATTGACTATGGCTACACCTTC
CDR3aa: CARERGFPHGIDYGYTF

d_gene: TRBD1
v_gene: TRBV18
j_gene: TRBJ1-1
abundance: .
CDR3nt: TGTGCCAGCTCACCAGGGCAGGGGGGTAACACTGAAGCTTTCTTT
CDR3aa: CASSPGQGGNTEAFF

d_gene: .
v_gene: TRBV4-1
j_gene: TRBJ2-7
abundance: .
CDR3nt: TGCGCCAGCAGCCAAGGGTTTGAGGGCTCCTACGAGCAGTACTTC
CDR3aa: CASSQGFEGSYEQYF

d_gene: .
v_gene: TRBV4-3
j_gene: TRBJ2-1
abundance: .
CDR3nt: TGCGCCAGCAGCCAATTTAGTCACGATGAGCAGTTCTTC
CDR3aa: CASSQFSHDEQFF

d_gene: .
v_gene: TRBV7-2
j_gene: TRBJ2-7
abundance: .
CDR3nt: TGTGCCAGCAGCTTAGACCTACAGGGAACGGAGCAGTACTTC
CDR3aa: CASSLDLQGTEQYF

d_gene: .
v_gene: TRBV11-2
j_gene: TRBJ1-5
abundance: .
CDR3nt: TGTGCCAGCAGCTTAGATAGTTATCAGCCCCAGCATTTT
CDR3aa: CASSLDSYQPQHF

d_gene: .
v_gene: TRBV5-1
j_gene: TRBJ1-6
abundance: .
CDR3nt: TGCGCCAGCCAATACAGGGAGAATTCACCCCTCCACTTT
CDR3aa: CASQYRENSPLHF

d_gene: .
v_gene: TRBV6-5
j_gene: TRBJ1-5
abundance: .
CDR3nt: TGTGCCAGCAGTCGGACTGGGATAGGCAATCAGCCCCAGCATTTT
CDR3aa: CASSRTGIGNQPQHF

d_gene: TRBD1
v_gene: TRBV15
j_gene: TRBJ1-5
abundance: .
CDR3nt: TGTGCCACCAGACCGGGTCGGGACAGAGGCAATCAGCCCCAGCATTTT
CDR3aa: CATRPGRDRGNQPQHF

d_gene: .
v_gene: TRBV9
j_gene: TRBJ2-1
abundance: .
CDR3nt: TGTGCCAGCGCCCGGGGTAACTACAATGAGCAGTTCTTC
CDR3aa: CASARGNYNEQFF

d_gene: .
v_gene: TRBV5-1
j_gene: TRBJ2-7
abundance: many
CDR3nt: TGCGCCAGCAGCTTCGGACGGGAACGAAGAGCCTACGAGCAGTACTTC
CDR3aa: CASSFGRERRAYEQYF

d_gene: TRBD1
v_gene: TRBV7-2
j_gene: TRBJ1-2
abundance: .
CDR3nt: TGTGCCAGCAGCGCAAACAGGGGGCGCGGCTATGGCTACACCTTC
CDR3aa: CASSANRGRGYGYTF

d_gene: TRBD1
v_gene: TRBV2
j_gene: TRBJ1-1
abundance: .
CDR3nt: TGTGCCAGCATTCCGGACAGGGGGCGTGGTAAAGCTTTCTTT
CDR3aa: CASIPDRGRGKAFF

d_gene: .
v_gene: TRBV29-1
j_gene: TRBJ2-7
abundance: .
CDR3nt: TGCAGCGTGACCGCCGGGACTTACTACGAGCAGTACTTC
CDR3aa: CSVTAGTYYEQYF

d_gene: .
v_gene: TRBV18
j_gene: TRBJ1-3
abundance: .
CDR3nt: TGTGCCAGCTCACCCCCGCAGGGTGGAAACACCATATATTTT
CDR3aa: CASSPPQGGNTIYF

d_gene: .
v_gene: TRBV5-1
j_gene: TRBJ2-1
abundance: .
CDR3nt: TGCGCCAGCAGCTACCTTGGAGGGGCCGATGGGCAGTTCTTC
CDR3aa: CASSYLGGADGQFF

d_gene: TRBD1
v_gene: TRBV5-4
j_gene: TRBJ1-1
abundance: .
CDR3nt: TGTGCCAGCAGCTTGGAGAGGGGGCGCACTGAAGCTTTCTTT
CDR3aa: CASSLERGRTEAFF